The entry that follows covers one TCR beta chain sequence. Germline loops: CDR1 LNHNV, CDR2 YYDKDF (reference sequence). The CDR3 runs 18 residues. The junction had 11 bases not matched to a gene; V was cut back by 0 bases and J by 4 bases. The source of the sample is a study of CD8+CD57+ T cells in acquired aplastic anemia. Genomic DNA acted as the template from which TCR beta VDJ combination and CDR3 sequence profiling were carried out. TCRdb re-called the reads with MiXCR, one entry per CDR3 protein. The sample holds 150,000 to 200,000 distinct CDR3 sequences, 55% to 75% seen once. The clonotype comes from a human donor in good health. Sequenced input: sorted CD4+, CD8+, or CD8+CD57+ T cells (not recorded which) from PBMCs. The chain joins TRBV15 to TRBJ2-3, with 9 bases aligning to TRBD2. This CDR3 is CATSREGVSGSGPDTQYF. CDR3 bases: TGTGCCACCAGCAGAGAAGGGGTTAGCGGGAGTGGTCCAGATACGCAGTATTTT. The full variable domain, its missing parts supplied by reference TRBV15 and TRBJ2-3, is DAMVIQNPRYQVTQFGKPVTLSCSQTLNHNVMYWYQQKSSQAPKLLFHYYDKDFNNEADTPDNFQSRRPNTSFCFLDIRSPGLGDTAMYLCATSREGVSGSGPDTQYFGPGTRLTVL.